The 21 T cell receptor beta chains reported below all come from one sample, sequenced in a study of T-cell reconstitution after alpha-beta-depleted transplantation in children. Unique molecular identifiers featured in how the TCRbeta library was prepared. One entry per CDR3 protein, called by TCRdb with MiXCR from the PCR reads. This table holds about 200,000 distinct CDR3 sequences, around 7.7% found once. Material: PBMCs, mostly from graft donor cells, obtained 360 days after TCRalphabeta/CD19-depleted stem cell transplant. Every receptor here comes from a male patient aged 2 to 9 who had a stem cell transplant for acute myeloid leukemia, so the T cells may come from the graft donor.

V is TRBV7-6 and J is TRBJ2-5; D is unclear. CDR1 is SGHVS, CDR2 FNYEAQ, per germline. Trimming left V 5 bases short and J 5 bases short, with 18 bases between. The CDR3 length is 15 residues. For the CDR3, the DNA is TGTGCCAGCAGCGCGCAGGAGTTGGGCAGGGAGACCCAGTACTTC. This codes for CASSAQELGRETQYF.

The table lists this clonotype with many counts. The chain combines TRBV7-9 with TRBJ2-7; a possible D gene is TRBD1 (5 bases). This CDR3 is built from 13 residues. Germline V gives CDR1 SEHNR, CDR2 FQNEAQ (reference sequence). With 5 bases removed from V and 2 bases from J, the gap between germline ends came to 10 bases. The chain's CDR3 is CASSEPGTYEQYF. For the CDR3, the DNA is TGTGCCAGCAGCGAACCAGGGACCTACGAGCAGTACTTC.

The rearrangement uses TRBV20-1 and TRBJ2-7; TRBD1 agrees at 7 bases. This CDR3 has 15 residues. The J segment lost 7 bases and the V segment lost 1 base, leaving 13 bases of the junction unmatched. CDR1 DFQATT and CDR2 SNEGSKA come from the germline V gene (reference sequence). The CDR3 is CSARGPGQTILEQYF. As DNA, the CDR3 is TGCAGTGCTAGAGGACCGGGACAGACCATCTTAGAGCAGTACTTC.

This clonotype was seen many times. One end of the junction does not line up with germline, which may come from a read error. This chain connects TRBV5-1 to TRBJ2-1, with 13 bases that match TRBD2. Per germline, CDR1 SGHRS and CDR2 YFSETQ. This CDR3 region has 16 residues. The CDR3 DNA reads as TGTGCCAGCAGTCTGGGACTAGCGGGGTCCTACAATGAGCAGTTCTTC. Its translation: CASSLGLAGSYNEQFF. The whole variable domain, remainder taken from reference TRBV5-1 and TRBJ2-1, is KAGVTQTPRYLIKTRGQQVTLSCSPISGHRSVSWYQQTPGQGLQFLFEYFSETQRNKGNFPGRFSGRQFSNSRSEMNVSTLELGDSALYLCASSLGLAGSYNEQFFGPGTRLTVL.

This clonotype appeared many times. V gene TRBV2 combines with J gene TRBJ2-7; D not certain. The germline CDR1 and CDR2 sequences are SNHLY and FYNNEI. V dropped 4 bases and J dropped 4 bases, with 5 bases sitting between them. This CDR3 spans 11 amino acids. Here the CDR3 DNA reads TGTGCCAGCAGTGTGGGTTACGAGCAGTACGTC. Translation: CASSVGYEQYV.

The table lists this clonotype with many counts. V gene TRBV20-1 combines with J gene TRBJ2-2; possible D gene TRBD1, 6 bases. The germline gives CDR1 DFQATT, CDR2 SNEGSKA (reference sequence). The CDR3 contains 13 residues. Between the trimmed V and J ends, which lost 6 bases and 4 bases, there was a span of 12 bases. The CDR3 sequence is CSALQGITGELFF. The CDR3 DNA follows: TGCAGTGCCTTGCAGGGGATCACCGGGGAGCTGTTTTTT.

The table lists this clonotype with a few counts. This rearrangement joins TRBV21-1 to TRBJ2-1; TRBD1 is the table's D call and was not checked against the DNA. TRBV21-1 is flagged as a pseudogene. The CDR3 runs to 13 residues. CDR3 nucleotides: TGTGCCAGCAGCAAAAAACAGGGCAATGAGCAGTTCTTC. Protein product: CASSKKQGNEQFF.

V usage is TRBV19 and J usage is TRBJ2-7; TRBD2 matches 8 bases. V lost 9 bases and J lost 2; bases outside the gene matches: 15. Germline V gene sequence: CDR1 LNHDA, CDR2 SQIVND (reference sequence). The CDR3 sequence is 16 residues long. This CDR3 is CASHPGGGLVTYEQYF. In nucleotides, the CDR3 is TGTGCCAGCCACCCCGGGGGGGGGCTTGTCACCTACGAGCAGTACTTC.

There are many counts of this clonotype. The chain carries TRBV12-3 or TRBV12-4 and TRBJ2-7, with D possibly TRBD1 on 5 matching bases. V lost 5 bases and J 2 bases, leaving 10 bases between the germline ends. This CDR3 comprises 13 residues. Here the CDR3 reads CASSEQVTYEQYF. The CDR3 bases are TGTGCCAGCAGTGAACAGGTTACCTACGAGCAGTACTTC.

CDR3 bases: TGTGCCAGCAGCAAGAGGGACTACAATGAGCAGTTCTTC. Translation gives CASSKRDYNEQFF. The V call is TRBV21-1, the J call TRBJ2-1; the table's D call of TRBD2 was not tested on the DNA. TRBV21-1 is a listed pseudogene. The CDR3 totals 13 residues.

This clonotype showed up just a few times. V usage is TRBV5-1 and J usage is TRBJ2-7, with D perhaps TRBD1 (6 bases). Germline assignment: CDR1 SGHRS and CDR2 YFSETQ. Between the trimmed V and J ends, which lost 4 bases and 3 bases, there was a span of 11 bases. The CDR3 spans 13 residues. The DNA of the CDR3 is TGCGCCAGCAGCAAGGGGGACGGCTACGAGCAGTACGTC. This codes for CASSKGDGYEQYV.

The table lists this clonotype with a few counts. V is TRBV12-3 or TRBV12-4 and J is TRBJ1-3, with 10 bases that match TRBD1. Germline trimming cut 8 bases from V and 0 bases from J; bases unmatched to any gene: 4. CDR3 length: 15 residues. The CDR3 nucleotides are TGTGCCAGCGTCAGGGACAGGGGCTCTGGAAACACCATATATTTT. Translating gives CASVRDRGSGNTIYF.

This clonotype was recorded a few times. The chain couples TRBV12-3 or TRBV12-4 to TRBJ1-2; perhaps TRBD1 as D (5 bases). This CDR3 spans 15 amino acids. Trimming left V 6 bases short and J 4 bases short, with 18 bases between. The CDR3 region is CASSLGVDRFYGYTF. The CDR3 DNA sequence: TGTGCCAGCAGCCTGGGGGTCGACCGATTCTATGGCTACACCTTC.

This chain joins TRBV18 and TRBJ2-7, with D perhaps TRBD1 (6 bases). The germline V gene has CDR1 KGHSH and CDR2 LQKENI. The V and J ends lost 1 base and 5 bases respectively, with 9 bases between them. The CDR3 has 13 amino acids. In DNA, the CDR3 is TGTGCCAGCTCACCACACAGGGATAACGAGCAGTACGTC. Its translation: CASSPHRDNEQYV.

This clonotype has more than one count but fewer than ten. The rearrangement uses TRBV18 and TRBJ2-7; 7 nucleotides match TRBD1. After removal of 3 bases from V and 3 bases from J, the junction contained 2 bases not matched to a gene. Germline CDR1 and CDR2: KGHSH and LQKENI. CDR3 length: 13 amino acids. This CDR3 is CASSPDRVYEQYF. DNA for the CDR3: TGTGCCAGCTCACCCGACAGGGTCTACGAGCAGTACTTC.

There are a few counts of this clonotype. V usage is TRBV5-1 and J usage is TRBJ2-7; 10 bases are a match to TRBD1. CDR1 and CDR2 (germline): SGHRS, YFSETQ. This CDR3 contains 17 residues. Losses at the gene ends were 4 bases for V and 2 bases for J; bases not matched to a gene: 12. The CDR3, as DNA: TGCGCCAGCAGCCCGACAGGGGGCGCTCGGTTGGCCTACGAGCAGTACTTC. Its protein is CASSPTGGARLAYEQYF.

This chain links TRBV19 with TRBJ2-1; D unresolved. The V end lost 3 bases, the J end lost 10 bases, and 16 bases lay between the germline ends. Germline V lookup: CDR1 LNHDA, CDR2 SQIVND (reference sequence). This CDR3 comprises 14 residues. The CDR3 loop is CASSMRPTPQEQFF. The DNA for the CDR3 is TGTGCCAGTAGTATGAGACCCACGCCCCAGGAGCAGTTCTTC.

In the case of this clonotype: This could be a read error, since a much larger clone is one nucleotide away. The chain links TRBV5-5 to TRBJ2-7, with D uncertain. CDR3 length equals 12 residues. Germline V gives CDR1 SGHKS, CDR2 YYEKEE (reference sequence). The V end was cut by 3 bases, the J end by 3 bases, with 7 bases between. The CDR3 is CASSSFLYEQYF. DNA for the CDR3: TGTGCCAGCAGCTCCTTCCTCTACGAGCAGTACTTC.

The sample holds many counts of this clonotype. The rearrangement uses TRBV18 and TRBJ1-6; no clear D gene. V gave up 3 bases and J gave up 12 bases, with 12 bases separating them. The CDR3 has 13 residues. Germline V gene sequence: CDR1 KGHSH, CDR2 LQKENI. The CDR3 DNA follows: TGTGCCAGCTCACCCGGACCGGATCTACCCCTCCACTTT. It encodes CASSPGPDLPLHF.

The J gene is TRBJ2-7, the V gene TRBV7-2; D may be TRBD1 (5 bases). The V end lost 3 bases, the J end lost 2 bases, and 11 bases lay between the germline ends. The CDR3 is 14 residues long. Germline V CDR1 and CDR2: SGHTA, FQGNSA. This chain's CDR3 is CASSFGDSTYEQYF. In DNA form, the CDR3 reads TGTGCCAGCAGCTTCGGCGACAGCACCTACGAGCAGTACTTC.

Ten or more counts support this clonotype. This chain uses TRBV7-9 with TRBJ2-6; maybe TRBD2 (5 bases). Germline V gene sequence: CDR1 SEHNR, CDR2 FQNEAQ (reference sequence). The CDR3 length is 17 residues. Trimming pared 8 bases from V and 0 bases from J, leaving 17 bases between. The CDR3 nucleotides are TGTGCCAGCCCCGCAGAGGGTCCTCCCTCTGGGGCCAACGTCCTGACTTTC. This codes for CASPAEGPPSGANVLTF.